These 26 T cell receptor beta chains share one sample of origin, sequenced in a study of beta chain features in type 1 diabetes. The study, taken as a whole, reports: Type 1 diabetes patients had moderately but significantly shorter TCRB CDR3s in all four CD4+ subsets.

No antigen is known for these receptors. Investigators reverse transcribed all isolated RNA, so they sequenced expressed TCRB transcripts. Profiling relied on immunoSEQ multiplex PCR, and the TCRdb table lists in-frame clones only, not all of them. Of 350,000 to 450,000 clones in the sample, around 12% are singletons; the top ten hold around 0.01%. Sequenced sample: naive CD4+ T cells from blood. The receptors were sampled from a woman under 30 with type 1 diabetes.

A few counts support this clone. This rearrangement joins TRBV9 to TRBJ1-1; 7 bases map to TRBD1. The CDR3 length is 14 residues. From germline, CDR1 is SGDLS and CDR2 YYNGEE. With V trimmed by 0 bases and J by 1 base, 0 bases remained unmatched. The CDR3 bases are TGTGCCAGCAGCGTAGGGACAGGGAACACTGAAGCTTTCTTT. This sequence encodes CASSVGTGNTEAFF.

This clone was counted a few times. The rearrangement joins TRBV25-1 to TRBJ2-2; TRBD1 might be the D (5 bases). The CDR3 is 15 residues long. The germline CDR1 and CDR2 sequences are MGHDK and SYGVNS. Between the trimmed V and J ends, which lost 3 bases and 3 bases, there was a span of 11 bases. Written as DNA, the CDR3 is TGTGCCAGCAGTGATAACAGGCTTTACACCGGGGAGCTGTTTTTT. Translating gives CASSDNRLYTGELFF.

The chain couples TRBV7-2 to TRBJ1-1; D remains ambiguous. CDR1 is SGHTA and CDR2 is FQGNSA in the germline V gene. V was clipped by 6 bases and J by 4 bases, with 9 bases between them. The CDR3 consists of 12 residues. CDR3 sequence: CASSYIGTEAFF. CDR3 nucleotides: TGTGCCAGCAGTTATATCGGCACTGAAGCTTTCTTT.

The rearrangement uses TRBV14 and TRBJ2-7, with TRBD2 as a possible D gene (6 bases). Trimming cost V 5 bases and J 7 bases, with 15 bases left between them. This CDR3 spans 13 amino acids. Germline-derived CDR1 and CDR2 are SGHDN and FVKESK. The CDR3 is CASSWASETEQYF. The CDR3 region has the DNA TGTGCCAGCAGCTGGGCTAGCGAGACAGAGCAGTACTTC.

The sample holds a few counts of this clone. The genes are TRBV5-4 and TRBJ2-2; the match to TRBD2 covers 13 bases. Germline V lookup: CDR1 SGHNT, CDR2 YYREEE (reference sequence). The CDR3 contains 18 residues. V lost 4 bases, J lost 3 bases, and 9 bases stayed unmatched. This CDR3 is CASSPGLAGSTYTGELFF. The CDR3 DNA sequence: TGTGCCAGCAGCCCGGGACTAGCGGGATCTACCTACACCGGGGAGCTGTTTTTT.

This clone was seen more than once but under ten times. The chain uses TRBV28 and TRBJ1-2; D is unresolved. V was clipped by 8 bases and J by 8 bases, with 12 bases between them. Germline lookup yields CDR1 MDHEN and CDR2 SYDVKM. This CDR3 is built from 11 residues. CDR3 DNA sequence: TGTGCCAGCGGCCCGACGGGGGGCTACACCTTC. This codes for CASGPTGGYTF.

The chain combines TRBV30 with TRBJ2-2, with TRBD2 matching 9 bases. This CDR3 is 18 amino acids long. The J segment lost 4 bases and the V segment lost 2 bases, leaving 14 bases of the junction unmatched. From germline, CDR1 is GTSNPN and CDR2 SVGIG (reference sequence). CDR3 sequence: CAWSNPRVAGVRTGELFF. CDR3 DNA sequence: TGTGCCTGGAGTAACCCTAGGGTAGCGGGAGTTCGCACCGGGGAGCTGTTTTTT.

This clone came up a few times. The rearrangement links TRBV18 to TRBJ1-5; D may be TRBD1 (6 bases). CDR1 is KGHSH and CDR2 is LQKENI in the germline V gene. V shed 6 bases and J shed 3 bases, with 15 bases lying between them. This CDR3 contains 15 residues. In DNA, the CDR3 is TGTGCCAGCTCTTCTGTTCCAGGGGACAATCAGCCCCAGCATTTT. Translation gives CASSSVPGDNQPQHF.

The gene calls are TRBV7-8 and TRBJ2-7, with 8 bases aligning to TRBD1. This CDR3 contains 14 residues. The V segment lost 5 bases and the J segment 7 bases; nucleotides outside the gene matches: 10. Germline loops: CDR1 SGHVS, CDR2 FQNEAQ. The DNA of the CDR3 is TGTGCCAGCAGCCCCACCGGGACAGGTTGGGAGCAGTACTTC. Its translation is CASSPTGTGWEQYF. Drawing the rest from reference TRBV7-8 and TRBJ2-7, the complete variable domain is GAGVSQSPRYKVAKRGQDVALRCDPISGHVSLFWYQQALGQGPEFLTYFQNEAQLDKSGLPSDRFFAERPEGSVSTLKIQRTQQEDSAVYLCASSPTGTGWEQYFGPGTRLTVT.

The sample holds a few counts of this clone. The gene calls are TRBV6-6 and TRBJ2-5, with 8 bases aligning to TRBD2. Trimming removed 2 bases from V and 2 bases from J; junction bases left unmatched: 4. CDR3 size: 15 residues. Germline assignment: CDR1 MNHNY and CDR2 SVGAGI (reference sequence). This chain's CDR3 is CASSYGAGGQETQYF. CDR3 DNA sequence: TGTGCCAGCAGTTACGGGGCGGGGGGACAAGAGACCCAGTACTTC.

This clone showed up just a few times. This sequence joins TRBV5-1 and TRBJ2-1, with D maybe TRBD2 (6 bases). The CDR3 has 14 amino acids. Germline CDR1 reads SGHRS; CDR2 reads YFSETQ. The V and J ends lost 4 bases and 9 bases respectively, with 17 bases between them. CDR3 DNA sequence: TGCGCCAGCAGCCTCACGGACTCTAGCGCTGAGCAGTTCTTC. This gives the protein CASSLTDSSAEQFF.

The table lists this clone with a few counts. The V and J genes are TRBV7-3 and TRBJ1-1; 7 bases map to TRBD1. Looked up from germline, CDR1 is SGHTA and CDR2 is FQGTGA. This CDR3 region has 13 residues. V was clipped by 4 bases and J by 7 bases; unmatched bases: 6. CDR3 loop: CASSSDRAGEAFF. CDR3 coding DNA: TGTGCCAGCAGCTCCGACAGGGCGGGTGAAGCTTTCTTT.

The rearrangement joins TRBV30 to TRBJ2-2, with D perhaps TRBD1 (5 bases). The V and J ends lost 3 bases and 4 bases respectively, with 12 bases between them. Germline V lookup: CDR1 GTSNPN, CDR2 SVGIG (reference sequence). This CDR3 has 14 amino acids. Written as DNA, the CDR3 is TGTGCCTGGAGACCATTAGGGGTCACCGGGGAGCTGTTTTTT. Protein product: CAWRPLGVTGELFF.

The V call is TRBV13, the J call TRBJ1-2; 7 nucleotides line up with TRBD1. V lost 0 bases, J lost 8 bases, and 6 bases stayed unmatched. The CDR3 length is 14 residues. Germline lookup yields CDR1 PRHDT and CDR2 FYEKMQ (reference sequence). CDR3 loop: CASSLGQGWVGYTF. The CDR3 bases are TGTGCCAGCAGCTTAGGACAGGGGTGGGTCGGCTACACCTTC.

This clone was counted a few times. This chain joins TRBV7-9 and TRBJ2-1; weak D call: TRBD2 (5 bases). The CDR3 has 13 amino acids. In germline, CDR1 is SEHNR, CDR2 FQNEAQ (reference sequence). Trimming stripped 1 base from V and 8 bases from J, with 9 bases between. The CDR3 DNA is TGTGCCAGCAGCTTAGTCCTAGCCGATGAGCAGTTCTTC. Its protein product is CASSLVLADEQFF.

CDR3 coding DNA: TGTGCCAGCAGCCGGACAGGCGACCCGCCCCAGCATTTT. Its protein is CASSRTGDPPQHF. The V and J genes are TRBV11-2 and TRBJ1-5, with 7 bases lining up with TRBD1. V dropped 5 bases and J dropped 9; count of bases not matched to a gene: 7. The germline gives CDR1 SGHAT, CDR2 FQNNGV. The CDR3 is 13 residues long.

The chain has TRBV19 and TRBJ2-1; D uncertain. Trimming removed 4 bases from V and 1 base from J, with 11 bases in between. Per germline, CDR1 LNHDA and CDR2 SQIVND (reference sequence). The CDR3 runs to 15 residues. CDR3 amino acids: CASSTHRYSYNEQFF. As DNA, the CDR3 is TGTGCCAGTAGTACCCACAGATATTCCTACAATGAGCAGTTCTTC.

To note about this clone: It is likely a read error, because the conserved phenylalanine at the end of the CDR3 is missing. It is unclear where the CDR3 begins or ends on the DNA, so no DNA is shown, and the CDR3 is as TCRdb lists it. The CDR3 region is CIRQGPPP. The chain recombines TRBV20-1 with TRBJ2-7; the table's D call of TRBD1 was not tested on the DNA. Counting both end residues, the CDR3 totals 8 amino acids. Germline V lookup: CDR1 DFQATT, CDR2 SNEGSKA (reference sequence).

The chain recombines TRBV2 with TRBJ2-7, with D possibly TRBD2 on 6 matching bases. CDR3 length: 13 amino acids. V was cut by 4 bases and J by 4 bases, with 11 bases left in between. Germline lookup yields CDR1 SNHLY and CDR2 FYNNEI. CDR3 sequence reads: CASSAGTWYEQYF. The CDR3 DNA reads TGTGCCAGCAGTGCCGGGACTTGGTACGAGCAGTACTTC. Drawing the rest from reference TRBV2 and TRBJ2-7, the complete variable domain is EPEVTQTPSHQVTQMGQEVILRCVPISNHLYFYWYRQILGQKVEFLVSFYNNEISEKSEIFDDQFSVERPDGSNFTLKIRSTKLEDSAMYFCASSAGTWYEQYFGPGTRLTVT.

This clone was recorded a few times. The chain recombines TRBV4-1 with TRBJ2-2; 9 bases are a match to TRBD1. V lost 3 bases to trimming and J lost 0 bases; unmatched junction nucleotides: 5. This CDR3 has 17 residues. Germline-derived CDR1 and CDR2 are MGHRA and YSYEKL. The CDR3 spells CASSHSRDRANTGELFF. DNA of the CDR3: TGCGCCAGCAGCCACTCCCGGGACAGGGCGAACACCGGGGAGCTGTTTTTT.

This clone occurred a few times. V usage is TRBV4-2 and J usage is TRBJ2-2; TRBD1 is a possible D gene (7 bases). The CDR3 length is 16 residues. Germline values: CDR1 LGHNA, CDR2 YNFKEQ. V lost 4 bases and J lost 1, with 13 bases in between. The CDR3 nucleotides read TGTGCCAGCAGCCTCGGGGGACAGCTGAACACCGGGGAGCTGTTTTTT. This gives the protein CASSLGGQLNTGELFF.

The rearrangement links TRBV7-2 to TRBJ2-7, with 9 positions matching TRBD1. V shed 4 bases, J shed 0 bases, and the junction held 7 bases outside the gene matches. This CDR3 is 16 amino acids long. The germline V gene has CDR1 SGHTA and CDR2 FQGNSA. CDR3 in amino acids: CASSSVPGQGSYEQYF. The CDR3 DNA reads TGTGCCAGCAGCTCTGTACCGGGACAGGGCTCCTACGAGCAGTACTTC.

In this sample, this clone turned up a few times. The chain employs TRBV12-5 and TRBJ1-1, with D maybe TRBD1 (5 bases). Germline V gene sequence: CDR1 LGHNT, CDR2 FRNRAP. V dropped 3 bases and J dropped 12 bases, with 11 bases sitting between them. This CDR3 region has 11 residues. The CDR3 DNA is TGTGCTAGTGGTTTTCGAGGGACTTCTTTCTTT. Residues: CASGFRGTSFF.

There are a few counts of this clone. This chain links TRBV29-1 with TRBJ2-5; D is undetermined. This CDR3 has 11 amino acids. CDR1 SQVTM and CDR2 ANQGSEA come from the germline V gene. The V and J ends lost 4 bases and 4 bases respectively, with 7 bases between them. The DNA of the CDR3 is TGCAGCGTTGCAGGTCCAGAGACCCAGTACTTC. Protein: CSVAGPETQYF.

The chain couples TRBV18 to TRBJ1-5; D is undetermined. The V end was cut by 2 bases, the J end by 7 bases, with 9 bases between. CDR1 and CDR2 from the germline V gene are KGHSH and LQKENI. CDR3 length: 13 residues. CDR3 protein: CASSPLAGQPQHF. CDR3 sequence (DNA): TGTGCCAGCTCACCATTGGCGGGGCAGCCCCAGCATTTT.

This clone was found a few times. V is TRBV5-4 and J is TRBJ2-1, with TRBD1 as a possible D gene (5 bases). Looked up from germline, CDR1 is SGHNT and CDR2 is YYREEE (reference sequence). The CDR3 runs to 15 residues. The germline V and J ends were trimmed by 2 bases and 3 bases, with 12 bases remaining between them. CDR3 amino acids: CASSFRVQDYNEQFF. CDR3 nucleotides: TGTGCCAGCAGCTTCAGGGTTCAGGACTACAATGAGCAGTTCTTC.